The 10 T cell receptor beta chains below were found in one sample sequenced in a study of OX40 agonist ivuxolimab in advanced cancers. Produced via immunoSEQ multiplex PCR; TCRdb's table is partial and in-frame only. The sample includes approximately 47,000 clones, about 90% of them seen just once. This material consisted of CD4+ or CD8+ T cells sorted from blood, taken in a trial of the OX40 agonist ivuxolimab. The receptors come from an adult with an advanced solid tumor such as melanoma, head and neck, liver or kidney cancer.

The chain has TRBV7-9 and TRBJ2-5, with 8 nucleotides matching TRBD2. Looked up from germline, CDR1 is SEHNR and CDR2 is FQNEAQ (reference sequence). Trimming removed 4 bases from V and 2 bases from J; junction bases left unmatched: 9. The CDR3 consists of 16 residues. The CDR3 DNA reads TGTGCCAGCAGCTGGCAGGGAGCGGGGGATCAAGAGACCCAGTACTTC. Translating gives CASSWQGAGDQETQYF.

The chain combines TRBV19 with TRBJ2-7; tentative D call: TRBD1 (6 bases). Trimming stripped 4 bases from V and 4 bases from J, with 8 bases between. The CDR3 covers 12 residues. Germline V gene sequence: CDR1 LNHDA, CDR2 SQIVND (reference sequence). CDR3 in amino acids: CASSKDSYEQYF. The CDR3 DNA is TGTGCCAGTAGTAAGGACAGTTACGAGCAGTACTTC.

The chain employs TRBV27 and TRBJ1-4; D unresolved. V shed 5 bases and J shed 7 bases, with 17 bases lying between them. The CDR3 is 15 residues long. CDR1 is MNHEY, CDR2 SMNVEV, per germline (reference sequence). CDR3 amino acids: CASSPEQYQVEKLFF. In nucleotides, the CDR3 is TGTGCCAGCAGTCCTGAACAGTACCAAGTTGAAAAACTGTTTTTT. Combining the CDR3 with reference TRBV27 and TRBJ1-4 gives the whole variable domain EAQVTQNPRYLITVTGKKLTVTCSQNMNHEYMSWYRQDPGLGLRQIYYSMNVEVTDKGDVPEGYKVSRKEKRNFPLILESPSPNQTSLYFCASSPEQYQVEKLFFGSGTQLSVL.

This clone has a single count. This sequence joins TRBV5-5 and TRBJ2-2, with TRBD1 matching 12 bases. The CDR3 is 17 amino acids. J was trimmed by 5 bases and V by 3 bases; bases with no gene match: 8. Germline V gene sequence: CDR1 SGHKS, CDR2 YYEKEE (reference sequence). CDR3 sequence reads: CASSSDPGQGATGELFF. The CDR3 bases are TGTGCCAGCAGCTCGGACCCGGGACAGGGGGCTACCGGGGAGCTGTTTTTT. The entire variable domain, with the rest obtained from reference TRBV5-5 and TRBJ2-2, is as follows: DAGVTQSPTHLIKTRGQQVTLRCSPISGHKSVSWYQQVLGQGPQFIFQYYEKEERGRGNFPDRFSARQFPNYSSELNVNALLLGDSALYLCASSSDPGQGATGELFFGEGSRLTVL.

The chain joins TRBV4-1 to TRBJ1-4; D is ambiguous. With 3 bases removed from V and 0 bases from J, the gap between germline ends came to 8 bases. Germline V gene sequence: CDR1 MGHRA, CDR2 YSYEKL. The CDR3 contains 15 residues. In DNA, the CDR3 is TGCGCCAGCAGCCATATTGCTACAACTAATGAAAAACTGTTTTTT. It translates to CASSHIATTNEKLFF.

This chain joins TRBV28 and TRBJ2-5; 8 bases agree with TRBD2. Germline assignment: CDR1 MDHEN and CDR2 SYDVKM. The CDR3 runs 14 residues. The V segment lost 4 bases and the J segment 3 bases; nucleotides outside the gene matches: 4. The CDR3, as DNA: TGTGCCAGCAGTTCCGGGACTAGGGAAGAGACCCAGTACTTC. This gives the protein CASSSGTREETQYF. The complete variable domain, with remaining parts taken from reference TRBV28 and TRBJ2-5, reads DVKVTQSSRYLVKRTGEKVFLECVQDMDHENMFWYRQDPGLGLRLIYFSYDVKMKEKGDIPEGYSVSREKKERFSLILESASTNQTSMYLCASSSGTREETQYFGPGTRLLVL.

The chain employs TRBV9 and TRBJ2-7; 7 positions match TRBD1. The junction had 6 bases not matched to a gene; V was cut back by 3 bases and J by 3 bases. The germline V gene has CDR1 SGDLS and CDR2 YYNGEE. CDR3 size: 14 residues. CDR3 sequence reads: CASSEADRSYEQYF. CDR3 nucleotide sequence: TGTGCCAGCAGCGAGGCGGACAGGAGCTACGAGCAGTACTTC.

This rearrangement joins TRBV5-6 to TRBJ1-3; TRBD1 matches at 8 bases. V lost 4 bases, J lost 1 base, and 7 bases stayed unmatched. This CDR3 has 16 residues. Germline lookup yields CDR1 SGHDT and CDR2 YYEEEE. This chain's CDR3 is CASSAGQGFSGNTIYF. CDR3 coding DNA: TGTGCCAGCAGCGCTGGACAGGGTTTTTCTGGAAACACCATATATTTT.

The genes are TRBV27 and TRBJ2-7, with 9 bases identical to TRBD1. Trimming cost V 3 bases and J 7 bases; bases outside gene matches: 7. CDR3 length: 14 amino acids. CDR1 and CDR2 (germline): MNHEY, SMNVEV (reference sequence). The CDR3 DNA reads TGTGCCAGCAGTTTCCAGACAGGGGGAGAGGAGCAGTACTTC. This gives the protein CASSFQTGGEEQYF.

The V and J genes are TRBV27 and TRBJ2-7, with a tentative D call TRBD1 (5 bases). The CDR3 consists of 13 residues. The V end lost 1 base, the J end lost 6 bases, and 10 bases lay between the germline ends. Germline assignment: CDR1 MNHEY and CDR2 SMNVEV (reference sequence). The CDR3 nucleotides read TGTGCCAGCAGTTTATTTAGGGGTGGCGAGCAGTACTTC. It codes for CASSLFRGGEQYF.